The T cell receptor (beta chain) described here comes from a study of blood T cell repertoires in COVID-19. Source study methods: For nucleated cells, counts were estimated from reference gene primer amplification. Data came from immunoSEQ multiplex PCR; TCRdb stores just in-frame clones and leaves some out. D and trimming come from the DNA, and the V and J calls and clone size come from that table. The data contain some 200,000 clones, 84% of them seen just once; the ten biggest clones take up roughly 13%. This clonotype was obtained from a human donor in a cohort sampled during active COVID-19. Sample: peripheral blood.

Written as DNA, the CDR3 is TGTGCCAGCAGTTCCCAACTAGCGAGATACTACGAGCAGTACTTC. Its translation: CASSSQLARYYEQYF. The genes are TRBV28 and TRBJ2-7, with 7 bases aligning to TRBD2. This CDR3 is 15 amino acids long. Germline CDR1 is MDHEN and CDR2 is SYDVKM. Losses at the gene ends were 4 bases for V and 3 bases for J; bases not matched to a gene: 9.